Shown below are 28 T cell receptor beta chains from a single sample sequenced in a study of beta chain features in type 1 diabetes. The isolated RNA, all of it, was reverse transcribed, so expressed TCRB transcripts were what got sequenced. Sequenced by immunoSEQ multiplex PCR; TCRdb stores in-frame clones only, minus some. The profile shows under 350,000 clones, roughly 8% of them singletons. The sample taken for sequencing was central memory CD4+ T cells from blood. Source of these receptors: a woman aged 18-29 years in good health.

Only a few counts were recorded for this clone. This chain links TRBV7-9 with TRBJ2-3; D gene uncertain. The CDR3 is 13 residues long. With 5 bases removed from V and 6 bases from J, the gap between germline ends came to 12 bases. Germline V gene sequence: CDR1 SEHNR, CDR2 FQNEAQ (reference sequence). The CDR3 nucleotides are TGTGCCAGCAGCGAAACCCCGGCGGATACGCAGTATTTT. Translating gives CASSETPADTQYF.

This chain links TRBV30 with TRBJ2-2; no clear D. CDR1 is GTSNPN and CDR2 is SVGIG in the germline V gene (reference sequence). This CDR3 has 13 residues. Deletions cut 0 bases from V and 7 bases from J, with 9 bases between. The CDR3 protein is CAWSVRLGGELFF. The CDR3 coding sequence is TGTGCCTGGAGTGTACGGTTGGGCGGGGAGCTGTTTTTT.

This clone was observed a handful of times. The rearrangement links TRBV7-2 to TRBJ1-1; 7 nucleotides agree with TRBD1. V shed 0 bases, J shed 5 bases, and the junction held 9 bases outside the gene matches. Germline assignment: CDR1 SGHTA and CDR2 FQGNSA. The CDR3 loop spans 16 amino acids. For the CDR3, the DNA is TGTGCCAGCAGCTTAGCGGGGGACAGCTGGTGGACTGAAGCTTTCTTT. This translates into CASSLAGDSWWTEAFF.

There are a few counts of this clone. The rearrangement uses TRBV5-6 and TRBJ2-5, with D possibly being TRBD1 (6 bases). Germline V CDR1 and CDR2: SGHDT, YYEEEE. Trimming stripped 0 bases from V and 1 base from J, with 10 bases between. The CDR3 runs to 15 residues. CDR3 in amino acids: CASSLVQGPQETQYF. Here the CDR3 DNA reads TGTGCCAGCAGCTTGGTCCAGGGGCCCCAAGAGACCCAGTACTTC.

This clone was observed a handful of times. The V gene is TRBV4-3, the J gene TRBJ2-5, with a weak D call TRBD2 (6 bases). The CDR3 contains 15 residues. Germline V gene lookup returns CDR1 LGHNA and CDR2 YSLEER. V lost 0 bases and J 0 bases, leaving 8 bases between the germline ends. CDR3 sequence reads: CASSQDGGYQETQYF. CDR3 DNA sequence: TGCGCCAGCAGCCAAGACGGGGGATACCAAGAGACCCAGTACTTC.

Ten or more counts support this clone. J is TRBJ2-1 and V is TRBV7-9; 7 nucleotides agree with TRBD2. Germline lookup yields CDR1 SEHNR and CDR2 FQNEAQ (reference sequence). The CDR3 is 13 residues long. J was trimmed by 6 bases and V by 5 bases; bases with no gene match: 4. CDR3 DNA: TGTGCCAGCAGCATTGGGGGGGTCAATGAGCAGTTCTTC. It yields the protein CASSIGGVNEQFF.

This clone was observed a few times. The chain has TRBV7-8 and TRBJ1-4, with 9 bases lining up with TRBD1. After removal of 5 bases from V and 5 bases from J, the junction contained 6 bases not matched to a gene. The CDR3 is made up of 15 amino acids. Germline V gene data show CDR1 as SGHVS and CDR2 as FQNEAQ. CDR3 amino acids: CASSQNRGRNEKLFF. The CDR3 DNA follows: TGTGCCAGCAGCCAAAACAGGGGGCGCAATGAAAAACTGTTTTTT.

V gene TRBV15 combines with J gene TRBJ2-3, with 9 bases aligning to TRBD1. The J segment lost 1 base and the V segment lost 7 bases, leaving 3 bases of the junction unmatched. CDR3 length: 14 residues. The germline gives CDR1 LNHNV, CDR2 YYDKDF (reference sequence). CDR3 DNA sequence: TGTGCCACCAAACGGACAGGGGGCACAGATACGCAGTATTTT. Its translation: CATKRTGGTDTQYF. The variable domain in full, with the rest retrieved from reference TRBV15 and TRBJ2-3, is DAMVIQNPRYQVTQFGKPVTLSCSQTLNHNVMYWYQQKSSQAPKLLFHYYDKDFNNEADTPDNFQSRRPNTSFCFLDIRSPGLGDTAMYLCATKRTGGTDTQYFGPGTRLTVL.

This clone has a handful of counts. CDR3 sequence reads: CASSPRREQGEFF. The CDR3 DNA is TGTGCCAGCTCACCCCGCCGGGAACAGGGGGAGTTCTTC. The chain carries TRBV18 and TRBJ2-1, with TRBD1 matching 8 bases. This CDR3 is 13 amino acids long. Germline V CDR1 and CDR2: KGHSH, LQKENI. V dropped 3 bases and J dropped 14; count of bases not matched to a gene: 9.

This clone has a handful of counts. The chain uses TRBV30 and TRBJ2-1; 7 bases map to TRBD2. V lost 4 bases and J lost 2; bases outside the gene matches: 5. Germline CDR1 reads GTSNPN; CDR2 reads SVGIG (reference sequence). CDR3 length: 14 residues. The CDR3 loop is CAWKRGRAYNEQFF. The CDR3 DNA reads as TGTGCCTGGAAACGTGGGAGGGCCTACAATGAGCAGTTCTTC.

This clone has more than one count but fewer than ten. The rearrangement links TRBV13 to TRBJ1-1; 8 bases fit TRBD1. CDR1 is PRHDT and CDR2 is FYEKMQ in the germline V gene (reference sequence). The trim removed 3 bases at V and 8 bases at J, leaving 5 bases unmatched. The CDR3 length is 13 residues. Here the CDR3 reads CASSLTGAGEAFF. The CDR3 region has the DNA TGTGCCAGCAGCTTGACAGGGGCGGGCGAAGCTTTCTTT.

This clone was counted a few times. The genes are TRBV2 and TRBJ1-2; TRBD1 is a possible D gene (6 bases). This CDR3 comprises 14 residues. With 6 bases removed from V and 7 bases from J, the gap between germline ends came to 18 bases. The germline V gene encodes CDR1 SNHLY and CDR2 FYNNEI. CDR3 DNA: TGTGCCAGCAGAGGTGACAGGCGTGGGGTTGGCTACACCTTC. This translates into CASRGDRRGVGYTF.

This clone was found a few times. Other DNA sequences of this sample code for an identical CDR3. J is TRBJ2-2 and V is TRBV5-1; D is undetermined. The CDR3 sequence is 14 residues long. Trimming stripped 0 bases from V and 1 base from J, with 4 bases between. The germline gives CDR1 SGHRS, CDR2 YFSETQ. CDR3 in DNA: TGCGCCAGCAGCTTGGTACAGAACACCGGGGAGCTGTTTTTT. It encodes CASSLVQNTGELFF.

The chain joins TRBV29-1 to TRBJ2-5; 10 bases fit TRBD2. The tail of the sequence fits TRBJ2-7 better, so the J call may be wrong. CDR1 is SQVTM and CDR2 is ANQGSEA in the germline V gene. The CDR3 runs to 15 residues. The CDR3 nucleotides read TGCAGCGTTGAAGTAAGGCTAGCGGGAGTATCCGAGCAGTACTTC. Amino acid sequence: CSVEVRLAGVSEQYF.

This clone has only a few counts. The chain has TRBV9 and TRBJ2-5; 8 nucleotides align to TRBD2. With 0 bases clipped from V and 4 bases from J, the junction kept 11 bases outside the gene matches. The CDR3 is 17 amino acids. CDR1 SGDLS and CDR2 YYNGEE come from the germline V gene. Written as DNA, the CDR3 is TGTGCCAGCAGCGTAGCCTCGTGGGCGGGGGGCGGAGAGACCCAGTACTTC. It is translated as CASSVASWAGGGETQYF.

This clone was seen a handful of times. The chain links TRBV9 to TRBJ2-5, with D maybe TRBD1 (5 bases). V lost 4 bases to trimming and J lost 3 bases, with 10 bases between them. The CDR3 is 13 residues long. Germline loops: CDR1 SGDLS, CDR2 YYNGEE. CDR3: CASSLGAKETQYF. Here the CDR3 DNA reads TGTGCCAGCAGCCTAGGGGCAAAAGAGACCCAGTACTTC.

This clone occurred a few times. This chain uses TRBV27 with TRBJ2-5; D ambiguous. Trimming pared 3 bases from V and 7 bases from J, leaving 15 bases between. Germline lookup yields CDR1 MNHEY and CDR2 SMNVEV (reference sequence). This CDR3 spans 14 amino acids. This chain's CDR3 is CASSFVDAKGTQYF. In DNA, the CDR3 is TGTGCCAGCAGTTTCGTGGACGCAAAGGGGACCCAGTACTTC.

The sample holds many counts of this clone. The CDR3 region has the DNA TGTGCCACCAGCAGAGCGAACAGCGATCAGCCCCAGCATTTT. Translating gives CATSRANSDQPQHF. The rearrangement links TRBV15 to TRBJ1-5; D unclear. The CDR3 has 14 amino acids. V was cut by 1 base and J by 5 bases, with 9 bases left in between. The V gene's germline CDR1 is LNHNV and CDR2 YYDKDF (reference sequence). Looking up the rest from reference TRBV15 and TRBJ1-5 gives the full variable domain: DAMVIQNPRYQVTQFGKPVTLSCSQTLNHNVMYWYQQKSSQAPKLLFHYYDKDFNNEADTPDNFQSRRPNTSFCFLDIRSPGLGDTAMYLCATSRANSDQPQHFGDGTRLSIL.

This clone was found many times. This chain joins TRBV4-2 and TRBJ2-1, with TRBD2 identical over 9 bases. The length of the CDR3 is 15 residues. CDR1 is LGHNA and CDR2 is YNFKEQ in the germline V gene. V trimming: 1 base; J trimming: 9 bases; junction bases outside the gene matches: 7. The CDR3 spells CASSQGEGLASEQFF. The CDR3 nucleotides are TGTGCCAGCAGCCAAGGAGAGGGACTAGCAAGTGAGCAGTTCTTC.

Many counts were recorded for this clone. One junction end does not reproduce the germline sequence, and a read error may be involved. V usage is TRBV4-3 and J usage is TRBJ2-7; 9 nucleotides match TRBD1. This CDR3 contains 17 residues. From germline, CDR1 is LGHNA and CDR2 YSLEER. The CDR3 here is CASSQDRGGTGSSEQYF. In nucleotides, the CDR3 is TGCGCCAGCAGCCAAGATCGAGGAGGGACAGGGTCCTCCGAGCAGTACTTC.

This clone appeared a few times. For the CDR3, the DNA is TGTGCCAGCAGCCAAGATCAAACCCCGGGGGGCCAAAACATTCAGTACTTC. Translation: CASSQDQTPGGQNIQYF. The V gene is TRBV4-2, the J gene TRBJ2-4; maybe TRBD2 (7 bases). The CDR3 extends over 17 amino acids. Germline CDR1 is LGHNA and CDR2 is YNFKEQ. Trimming removed 0 bases at V and 5 bases at J, with 17 bases between.

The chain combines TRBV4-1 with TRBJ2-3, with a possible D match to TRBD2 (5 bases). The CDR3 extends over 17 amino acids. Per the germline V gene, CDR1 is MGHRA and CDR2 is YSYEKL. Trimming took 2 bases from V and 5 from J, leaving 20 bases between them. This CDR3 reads CASSQPLLVDWGDTQYF. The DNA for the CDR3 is TGCGCCAGCAGCCAACCACTTTTAGTGGACTGGGGAGATACGCAGTATTTT.

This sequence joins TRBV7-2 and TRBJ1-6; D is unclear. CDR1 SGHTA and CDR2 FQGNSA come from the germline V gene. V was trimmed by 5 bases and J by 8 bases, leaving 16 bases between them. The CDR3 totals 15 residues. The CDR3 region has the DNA TGTGCCAGCAGCCGATCGCGGGATCGGGATTCACCCCTCCACTTT. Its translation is CASSRSRDRDSPLHF.

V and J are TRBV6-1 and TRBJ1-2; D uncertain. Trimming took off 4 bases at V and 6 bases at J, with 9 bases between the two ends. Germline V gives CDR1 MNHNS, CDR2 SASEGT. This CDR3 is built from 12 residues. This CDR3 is CASSASLHGYTF. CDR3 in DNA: TGTGCCAGCAGTGCCTCACTACATGGCTACACCTTC.

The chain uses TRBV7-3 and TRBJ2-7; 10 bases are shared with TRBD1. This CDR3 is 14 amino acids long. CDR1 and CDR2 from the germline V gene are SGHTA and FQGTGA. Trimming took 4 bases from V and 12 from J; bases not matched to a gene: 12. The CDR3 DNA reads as TGTGCCAGCAGCTCGTCGCCGGGACAGGGGTTCGTGTACTTC. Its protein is CASSSSPGQGFVYF.

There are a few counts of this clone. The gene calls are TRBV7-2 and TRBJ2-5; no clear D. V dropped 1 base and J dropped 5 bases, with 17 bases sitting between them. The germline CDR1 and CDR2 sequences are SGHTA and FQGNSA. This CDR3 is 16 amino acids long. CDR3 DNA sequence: TGTGCCAGCAGCTTAGGTTGGAATTCTATACAGGAGACCCAGTACTTC. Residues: CASSLGWNSIQETQYF.

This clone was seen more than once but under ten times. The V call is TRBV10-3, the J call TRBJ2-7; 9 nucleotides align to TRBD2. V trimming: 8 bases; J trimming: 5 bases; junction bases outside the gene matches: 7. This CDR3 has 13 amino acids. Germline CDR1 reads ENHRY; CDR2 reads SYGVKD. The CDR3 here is CAILGGRGNEQYF. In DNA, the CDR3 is TGTGCCATCCTCGGCGGGAGGGGTAACGAGCAGTACTTC.

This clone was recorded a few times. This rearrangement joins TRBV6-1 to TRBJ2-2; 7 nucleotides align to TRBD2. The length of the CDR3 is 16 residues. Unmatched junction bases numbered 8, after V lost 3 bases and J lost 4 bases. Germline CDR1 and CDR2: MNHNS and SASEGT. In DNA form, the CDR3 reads TGTGCCAGCAGTGACTGGGGGGGGTCAGGCACCGGGGAGCTGTTTTTT. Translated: CASSDWGGSGTGELFF.